The rows below give T cell receptor beta chains drawn from one sample of a study of CD8 T cells in Susac syndrome. TCRdb re-derived calls from the immunoSEQ multiplex PCR reads in MiXCR, one entry per CDR3 protein. This table has over 80,000 distinct CDR3 sequences, about 93% appearing once. Sequences were obtained from CD8+ T cells from PBMCs. The receptors stem from a human donor in good health. Each CDR3 is given with its conserved first and last residue. D genes are given only for firm matches. The size entry is marked missing in some rows and otherwise reads once, few, many or a size class.

len,j_gene,d_gene,v_gene,abundance,CDR3nt,CDR3aa
17,TRBJ1-4,NA,TRBV21-1,NA,TGTGCCAGCATTACATCTGGGCAGACCGCAACTAATGAAAAACTGTTTTTT,CASITSGQTATNEKLFF
18,TRBJ2-6,TRBD1,TRBV27,NA,TGTGCCAGCAGTTCCTCGACAGGGGGCGCTTCTGGGGCCAACGTCCTGACTTTC,CASSSSTGGASGANVLTF
15,TRBJ2-5,TRBD2,TRBV3-1,once,TGTGCCAGCAGCCTCCGACTAGCGGGGGGGTGGACCCAGTACTTC,CASSLRLAGGWTQYF
14,TRBJ2-5,TRBD2,TRBV6-5,NA,TGTGCCAGCACCTTGACTAGCGGGGGCGAGACCCAGTACTTC,CASTLTSGGETQYF
13,TRBJ2-1,NA,TRBV13,NA,TGTGCCAGCAGCCAAGGGACGCACAATGAGCAGTTCTTC,CASSQGTHNEQFF
14,TRBJ2-7,NA,TRBV15,once,TGTGCCACCAGCAGAGATGACGGGACCTACGAGCAGTACTTC,CATSRDDGTYEQYF
12,TRBJ1-2,NA,TRBV6-5,NA,TGTGCCAGCTACGGGACGCAGAATGGCTACACCTTC,CASYGTQNGYTF
13,TRBJ2-5,TRBD1,TRBV15,NA,TGTGCCACCGGGACAGAATACCAAGAGACCCAGTACTTC,CATGTEYQETQYF
14,TRBJ2-7,NA,TRBV19,NA,TGTGCCAGTAGTATCGGGGGGACATACTACGAGCAGTACTTC,CASSIGGTYYEQYF
15,TRBJ1-1,NA,TRBV4-1,NA,TGCGCCAGCAGCCAAGAACCAGGCTGGGTCACTGAAGCTTTCTTT,CASSQEPGWVTEAFF
13,TRBJ1-3,NA,TRBV29-1,NA,TGCAGCGTTGAATCGGGGGCTGGAAACACCATATATTTT,CSVESGAGNTIYF
15,TRBJ1-5,TRBD1,TRBV19,NA,TGTGCCAGTAGCTTCGACAGGGAGGTTGATCAGCCCCAGCATTTT,CASSFDREVDQPQHF
14,TRBJ2-1,TRBD2,TRBV5-8,NA,TGTGCCAGCTTGGGACTAGCGGGCCCCCGTGAGCAGTTCTTC,CASLGLAGPREQFF
12,TRBJ2-5,NA,TRBV20-1,NA,TGCAGTGCTGGCGGGGACCTAGGGACCCAGTACTTC,CSAGGDLGTQYF
14,TRBJ2-7,NA,TRBV25-1,once,TGTGCCAGCAGTGAATTGGGGGAAATCCACGAGCAGTACTTC,CASSELGEIHEQYF
16,TRBJ1-4,TRBD1,TRBV7-2,NA,TGTGCCAGCAGCGCGACAGGGTCATTCGCGAATGAAAAACTGTTTTTT,CASSATGSFANEKLFF
16,TRBJ2-1,TRBD1,TRBV6-1,NA,TGTGCCAGCGAGAGACAGGGGGCTCCCTCCTACAATGAGCAGTTCTTC,CASERQGAPSYNEQFF
15,TRBJ1-2,TRBD1,TRBV5-1,few,TGCGCCAGCAGCTTGACAGGGGCAGTGAACTATGGCTACACCTTC,CASSLTGAVNYGYTF
17,TRBJ2-1,NA,TRBV5-1,NA,TGCGCCAGCAGCGACACCCTGGGACCGAAGGAAAGAGATGAGCAGTTCTTC,CASSDTLGPKERDEQFF
13,TRBJ2-7,NA,TRBV5-6,NA,TGTGCCAGCAGCTTGGGATCCAACTACGAGCAGTACTTC,CASSLGSNYEQYF
15,TRBJ2-7,NA,TRBV7-8,NA,TGTGCCAGCAGCTTAGCGGCTCAACTATCCTACGAGCAGTACTTC,CASSLAAQLSYEQYF
13,TRBJ1-1,NA,TRBV5-1,NA,TGCGCCAGCAGCTTTGATCCAGACACTGAAGCTTTCTTT,CASSFDPDTEAFF
15,TRBJ2-1,NA,TRBV2,NA,TGTGCCAGCATTAACTGGGGGGTTTCCTACAATGAGCAGTTCTTC,CASINWGVSYNEQFF
11,TRBJ2-2,NA,TRBV29-1,NA,TGCAGCGTTGCAAACACCGGGGAGCTGTTTTTT,CSVANTGELFF
14,TRBJ1-1,NA,TRBV12-3/TRBV12-4,few,TGTGCCAGCAGTTTACAGGGGATGAACACTGAAGCTTTCTTT,CASSLQGMNTEAFF
17,TRBJ2-3,TRBD2,TRBV27,NA,TGTGCCAGCAGTCCCACCCTTGTCGCGGGGGGGCCAGATACGCAGTATTTT,CASSPTLVAGGPDTQYF
15,TRBJ2-5,NA,TRBV15,NA,TGTGCCACCAGCAGTGGACGGGACATTCAAGAGACCCAGTACTTC,CATSSGRDIQETQYF
17,TRBJ2-1,NA,TRBV4-1,NA,TGCGCCAGCAGCCAAGTTCAGCGGGTGAGCTCCTACAATGAGCAGTTCTTC,CASSQVQRVSSYNEQFF
14,TRBJ2-2,NA,TRBV7-2,NA,TGTGCCAGCAGCTTAGGGCTCTTCGCTGGGGAGCTGTTTTTT,CASSLGLFAGELFF